This TCR beta chain was retrieved from a study of post-analysis software for immune sequencing data. On the study more broadly: Several disease courses (relapsing-remitting, secondary progressive and progressive-relapsing) of multiple sclerosis were included.

This clonotype was counted only a few times. Antigen: not known. Prepared libraries of TCR beta cDNA carried unique molecular identifiers. T cells numbering roughly 0.9 to 10 million yielded cDNA molecules that totaled about 500,000. Using its own MiXCR run on the PCR reads, TCRdb lists one record per CDR3 protein. The repertoire consists of approximately 180,000 distinct CDR3 sequences, with 30% occurring once and the leading ten covering roughly 1.6%. General study points: Strong same-batch co-clustering of samples appeared with F measure clustering. Controls' normalized Chao1 diversity significantly exceeded that of multiple sclerosis patients.

Input material: blood. The sequence was collected from a girl aged 10-17 years with multiple sclerosis.

The CDR3 sequence: CASSLELTYGYTF. As DNA, the CDR3 is TGTGCCAGCAGCTTAGAATTAACCTATGGCTACACCTTC. V usage is TRBV7-2 and J usage is TRBJ1-2; D is unclear. Germline CDR1 reads SGHTA; CDR2 reads FQGNSA. Trimming took 1 base from V and 4 from J, leaving 7 bases between them. The CDR3 extends over 13 amino acids.